The 31 T cell receptor beta chains presented below share a single source sample, sequenced in a study of shared clonotypes between healthy human individuals. Repertoires were generated with immunoSEQ multiplex PCR, while TCRdb's copy carries only in-frame clones and drops some. The sample has about 730,000 clones; over 55% are singletons. The sample was memory CD4+ T cells sorted from blood. Subset indicated: CD45RA-negative fraction. The receptors stem from a woman in her 30s in good health.

About this clone: A much larger clone differs by one base, so this may be a read error. Within the sample, other DNA sequences also encode this same CDR3. This rearrangement joins TRBV28 to TRBJ2-7; D possibly corresponds to TRBD1 (6 bases). The germline CDR1 and CDR2 sequences are MDHEN and SYDVKM. The CDR3 runs to 12 residues. Trimming shortened V by 6 bases and J by 4 bases, and 10 bases separated the two germline ends. As DNA, the CDR3 is TGTGCCAGCAGATCACAGGGATACGAGCAGTACTTC. It is translated as CASRSQGYEQYF.

CDR3 region: CASKLQGVSNQPQHF. CDR3 bases: TGTGCCAGCAAGCTACAGGGGGTCAGCAATCAGCCCCAGCATTTT. V and J are TRBV6-5 and TRBJ1-5; the match to TRBD1 covers 8 bases. The germline CDR1 and CDR2 sequences are MNHEY and SVGAGI. The V segment lost 7 bases and the J segment 1 base; nucleotides outside the gene matches: 6. The CDR3 spans 15 residues.

In its sample, this clone was seen a few times. The V gene is TRBV19, the J gene TRBJ1-2; D is possibly TRBD1 (5 bases). V gave up 4 bases and J gave up 4 bases, with 13 bases separating them. The CDR3 length is 14 residues. Per the germline V gene, CDR1 is LNHDA and CDR2 is SQIVND (reference sequence). The CDR3 bases are TGTGCCAGTAGTACAGACCTCGGGGCCTATGGCTACACCTTC. Residues: CASSTDLGAYGYTF.

This clone has only a few counts. The chain recombines TRBV2 with TRBJ2-2; 8 bases map to TRBD2. J was trimmed by 4 bases and V by 6 bases; bases with no gene match: 7. This CDR3 comprises 15 residues. In germline, CDR1 is SNHLY, CDR2 FYNNEI. This chain's CDR3 is CASRGSGMGTGELFF. CDR3 in DNA: TGTGCCAGCAGGGGTAGCGGGATGGGCACCGGGGAGCTGTTTTTT.

Notes on this clone: Other DNA sequences in this sample translate to the same CDR3. The chain links TRBV25-1 to TRBJ2-7; D not resolved. Germline values: CDR1 MGHDK, CDR2 SYGVNS. The CDR3 is made up of 12 amino acids. Between the trimmed V and J ends, which lost 6 bases and 0 bases, there was a span of 6 bases. The CDR3 DNA reads TGTGCCAGCAGCCGTTCCTCCTACGAGCAGTACTTC. This translates into CASSRSSYEQYF.

The chain links TRBV27 to TRBJ2-3; perhaps TRBD2 as D (6 bases). The CDR3 is made up of 15 amino acids. With 6 bases removed from V and 1 base from J, the gap between germline ends came to 14 bases. Germline loops: CDR1 MNHEY, CDR2 SMNVEV (reference sequence). CDR3 nucleotides: TGTGCCAGCAGCCTCCAGGGACTCGGCACAGATACGCAGTATTTT. It encodes CASSLQGLGTDTQYF.

The rearrangement links TRBV6-5 to TRBJ1-3; D is uncertain. Trimming left V 6 bases short and J 0 bases short, with 12 bases between. CDR1 is MNHEY and CDR2 is SVGAGI in the germline V gene. The CDR3 runs to 15 residues. CDR3 amino acids: CASSRGYSSGNTIYF. The DNA for the CDR3 is TGTGCCAGCAGCCGGGGATACAGCTCTGGAAACACCATATATTTT.

The V and J genes are TRBV6-6 and TRBJ1-4; the match to TRBD1 covers 9 bases. V was pared by 6 bases and J by 8 bases, with 7 bases of the junction left unmatched. This CDR3 has 14 residues. Germline V gene lookup returns CDR1 MNHNY and CDR2 SVGAGI (reference sequence). CDR3 in amino acids: CASRHRDREEKLFF. CDR3 DNA: TGTGCCAGCAGACATAGGGACAGGGAAGAAAAACTGTTTTTT.

This sequence joins TRBV11-2 and TRBJ2-7; 7 bases agree with TRBD1. There are 15 residues in the CDR3. V trimming: 5 bases; J trimming: 4 bases; junction bases outside the gene matches: 11. Germline V gives CDR1 SGHAT, CDR2 FQNNGV. CDR3 DNA sequence: TGTGCCAGCAGCCCCCTCAGACAGGGAAATTACGAGCAGTACTTC. It translates to CASSPLRQGNYEQYF.

This clone was counted between two and nine times. The V call is TRBV13, the J call TRBJ2-7; D is unresolved. Trimming shortened V by 0 bases and J by 7 bases, and 13 bases separated the two germline ends. The CDR3 totals 14 residues. Germline V gene lookup returns CDR1 PRHDT and CDR2 FYEKMQ (reference sequence). The CDR3 spells CASSLGRNRREQYF. The CDR3 nucleotides read TGTGCCAGCAGCTTAGGGAGAAACAGAAGGGAGCAGTACTTC.

This chain uses TRBV29-1 with TRBJ2-2; D ambiguous. CDR1 SQVTM and CDR2 ANQGSEA come from the germline V gene. The germline V and J ends were trimmed by 4 bases and 2 bases, with 14 bases remaining between them. The CDR3 has 15 residues. DNA of the CDR3: TGCAGCGTTGTGCTCGGAGCCATTAACACCGGGGAGCTGTTTTTT. Its translation is CSVVLGAINTGELFF.

The chain joins TRBV5-1 to TRBJ2-1, with D tentatively TRBD2 (6 bases). The CDR3 is 14 amino acids. The germline V gene has CDR1 SGHRS and CDR2 YFSETQ. The V gene lost 5 bases and the J gene lost 9 bases, with 18 bases spanning the gap. The CDR3 spells CASSPGEPKGEQFF. The CDR3 DNA reads TGCGCCAGCAGTCCGGGGGAGCCTAAGGGTGAGCAGTTCTTC.

The chain combines TRBV6-5 with TRBJ1-1, with 9 bases that match TRBD1. CDR1 is MNHEY and CDR2 is SVGAGI in the germline V gene. V lost 6 bases to trimming and J lost 10 bases; unmatched junction nucleotides: 12. The CDR3 loop spans 14 amino acids. Written as DNA, the CDR3 is TGTGCCAGCAGCTGGACAGGGGCCCCCAGCGCAGCTTTCTTT. As protein: CASSWTGAPSAAFF.

The CDR3 DNA sequence: TGTGCCAGCAGCCGGACAGACCTTGAAGCTTTCTTT. Protein: CASSRTDLEAFF. This rearrangement joins TRBV2 to TRBJ1-1; a possible D gene is TRBD1 (6 bases). The germline V gene encodes CDR1 SNHLY and CDR2 FYNNEI. Trimming stripped 6 bases from V and 7 bases from J, with 12 bases between. CDR3 length: 12 amino acids.

This clone was observed many times. The rearrangement uses TRBV14 and TRBJ1-6; D not resolved. CDR3 size: 13 residues. The germline V and J ends were trimmed by 4 bases and 9 bases, with 10 bases remaining between them. Germline V CDR1 and CDR2: SGHDN, FVKESK. The CDR3 reads CASSPRESSPLHF. CDR3 bases: TGTGCCAGCAGCCCTAGGGAGTCTTCACCCCTCCACTTT.

This clone occurred a few times. The rearrangement links TRBV7-8 to TRBJ1-1, with 9 bases matching TRBD1. The CDR3 is 15 residues long. Germline V CDR1 and CDR2: SGHVS, FQNEAQ. The ends lost 7 bases at V and 4 bases at J; junction bases unmatched: 10. The CDR3 loop reads CASIEQGQGGTEAFF. CDR3 bases: TGTGCCAGCATAGAACAGGGACAGGGAGGCACTGAAGCTTTCTTT.

This clone was seen a single time. The rearrangement joins TRBV6-5 to TRBJ2-2; 11 bases match TRBD1. V was clipped by 5 bases and J by 5 bases; unmatched bases: 1. The CDR3 covers 14 residues. Germline V gives CDR1 MNHEY, CDR2 SVGAGI. CDR3 nucleotides: TGTGCCAGCAGTGGACAGGGGGCTACCGGGGAGCTGTTTTTT. This sequence encodes CASSGQGATGELFF.

The chain has TRBV10-3 and TRBJ2-1; 12 bases agree with TRBD2. The germline V gene has CDR1 ENHRY and CDR2 SYGVKD. Trimming at V came to 4 bases and at J to 3 bases, leaving 7 bases not matched to a gene. This CDR3 region has 17 residues. CDR3 DNA sequence: TGTGCCATCAGTGGTCTAGCGGGAGGGCTTAGCTACAATGAGCAGTTCTTC. It translates to CAISGLAGGLSYNEQFF.

This chain joins TRBV25-1 and TRBJ2-7, with D unresolved. The CDR3 consists of 15 residues. The germline V and J ends were trimmed by 1 base and 2 bases, with 12 bases remaining between them. From germline, CDR1 is MGHDK and CDR2 SYGVNS. The CDR3 DNA follows: TGTGCCAGCAGTGAATTTATTGGCAAGGCCTACGAGCAGTACTTC. Translation: CASSEFIGKAYEQYF.

J is TRBJ2-2 and V is TRBV10-2, with TRBD1 matching over 8 bases. J was trimmed by 6 bases and V by 4 bases; bases with no gene match: 7. Germline V gives CDR1 WSHSY, CDR2 SAAADI. The CDR3 is made up of 15 amino acids. The CDR3 loop is CASSVSGTGAGELFF. The CDR3 nucleotides read TGCGCCAGCAGTGTATCAGGGACAGGAGCCGGGGAGCTGTTTTTT.

CDR3 region: CASSFPGSTQYF. For the CDR3, the DNA is TGTGCCAGCAGCTTTCCGGGATCCACGCAGTATTTT. The chain couples TRBV7-8 to TRBJ2-3, with TRBD2 as a possible D gene (5 bases). The CDR3 runs to 12 residues. V was cut by 3 bases and J by 9 bases, with 10 bases left in between. CDR1 is SGHVS, CDR2 FQNEAQ, per germline. Filled out from reference TRBV7-8 and TRBJ2-3, the complete variable domain reads GAGVSQSPRYKVAKRGQDVALRCDPISGHVSLFWYQQALGQGPEFLTYFQNEAQLDKSGLPSDRFFAERPEGSVSTLKIQRTQQEDSAVYLCASSFPGSTQYFGPGTRLTVL.

The chain is built from TRBV5-1 and TRBJ2-1; D remains unclear. Germline CDR1 and CDR2: SGHRS and YFSETQ. V was pared by 0 bases and J by 5 bases, with 9 bases between. The CDR3 runs 14 residues. The CDR3 loop reads CASSLGAGNNEQFF. CDR3 nucleotide sequence: TGCGCCAGCAGCTTGGGAGCAGGTAACAATGAGCAGTTCTTC.

The chain employs TRBV5-1 and TRBJ2-3, with D possibly called TRBD1 or TRBD2 (6 bases each). CDR1 is SGHRS and CDR2 is YFSETQ in the germline V gene. Deletions cut 3 bases from V and 5 bases from J, with 10 bases between. The CDR3 length is 13 residues. The CDR3 sequence is CASSWGAGDTQYF. The CDR3 region has the DNA TGCGCCAGCAGCTGGGGGGCGGGAGATACGCAGTATTTT.

V usage is TRBV6-1 and J usage is TRBJ2-1; perhaps D is TRBD1 or TRBD2 (5 bases each). Germline CDR1 reads MNHNS; CDR2 reads SASEGT. This CDR3 is 15 amino acids long. V was pared by 5 bases and J by 10 bases, with 21 bases between. The CDR3 DNA reads TGTGCCAGCAGTATTACCGGGACGGATAAACCAGAGCAGTTCTTC. Protein product: CASSITGTDKPEQFF.

The genes are TRBV2 and TRBJ2-2, with D perhaps given as TRBD1 or TRBD2 (6 bases each). The CDR3 contains 14 residues. V gave up 6 bases and J gave up 1 base, with 9 bases separating them. CDR1 is SNHLY, CDR2 FYNNEI, per germline. The CDR3 region is CASSAGQNTGELFF. CDR3 nucleotide sequence: TGTGCCAGCAGCGCGGGACAGAACACCGGGGAGCTGTTTTTT. Full variable domain (rest looked up from reference TRBV2 and TRBJ2-2): EPEVTQTPSHQVTQMGQEVILRCVPISNHLYFYWYRQILGQKVEFLVSFYNNEISEKSEIFDDQFSVERPDGSNFTLKIRSTKLEDSAMYFCASSAGQNTGELFFGEGSRLTVL.

The chain's CDR3 is CASSQDRTSGRIGELFF. CDR3 DNA sequence: TGTGCCAGCAGCCAAGATAGGACTAGCGGGAGAATCGGGGAGCTGTTTTTT. The chain joins TRBV14 to TRBJ2-2, with 13 bases identical to TRBD2. CDR1 is SGHDN, CDR2 FVKESK, per germline. This CDR3 region has 17 residues. Losses at the gene ends were 0 bases for V and 7 bases for J; bases not matched to a gene: 5.

The rearrangement joins TRBV4-1 to TRBJ2-7; D ambiguous. V dropped 0 bases and J dropped 4 bases, with 7 bases sitting between them. Looked up from germline, CDR1 is MGHRA and CDR2 is YSYEKL. The length of the CDR3 is 13 residues. The CDR3 DNA reads as TGCGCCAGCAGCCAAGAAAACCAGTACGAGCAGTACTTC. This codes for CASSQENQYEQYF.

This clone was detected only once. This sequence joins TRBV5-1 and TRBJ2-2; the D is unclear. The germline V gene encodes CDR1 SGHRS and CDR2 YFSETQ. This CDR3 spans 17 amino acids. V lost 2 bases and J lost 7, with 21 bases in between. Here the CDR3 reads CASSLQHRPTRDGELFF. CDR3 sequence (DNA): TGCGCCAGCAGCTTACAACATAGACCTACCCGAGACGGGGAGCTGTTTTTT. The entire variable domain, with the rest obtained from reference TRBV5-1 and TRBJ2-2, is as follows: KAGVTQTPRYLIKTRGQQVTLSCSPISGHRSVSWYQQTPGQGLQFLFEYFSETQRNKGNFPGRFSGRQFSNSRSEMNVSTLELGDSALYLCASSLQHRPTRDGELFFGEGSRLTVL.

The rearrangement links TRBV7-2 to TRBJ2-1; 15 bases fit TRBD2. The CDR3 has 17 amino acids. In germline, CDR1 is SGHTA, CDR2 FQGNSA. V shed 5 bases and J 8 bases; nucleotides not matched to a gene: 10. CDR3 coding DNA: TGTGCCAGCAGCCCGAGGACTAGCGGGAGGGCCCTCCATGAGCAGTTCTTC. This gives the protein CASSPRTSGRALHEQFF.

The chain joins TRBV27 to TRBJ1-5, with D tentatively TRBD1 (6 bases). The CDR3 loop spans 14 amino acids. Trimming took 6 bases from V and 3 from J, leaving 12 bases between them. Germline V gene lookup returns CDR1 MNHEY and CDR2 SMNVEV (reference sequence). The CDR3, as DNA: TGTGCCAGCAGCCATGGACAGATCAATCAGCCCCAGCATTTT. It specifies CASSHGQINQPQHF.

This clone was seen only a few times. CDR3 sequence reads: CASSSQGTSGDDEQFF. CDR3 nucleotide sequence: TGTGCCAGCAGCTCCCAGGGGACTAGCGGGGACGATGAGCAGTTCTTC. The chain is built from TRBV7-3 and TRBJ2-1, with 13 positions matching TRBD2. The V and J ends lost 4 bases and 8 bases, in that order; junction bases with no gene match: 8. CDR3 length: 16 residues. The V gene's germline CDR1 is SGHTA and CDR2 FQGTGA.